These 32 T cell receptor beta chains were all obtained from the same sample, sequenced in a study of OX40 agonist ivuxolimab in advanced cancers. TCRdb's copy holds only in-frame clones and misses some; the assay was immunoSEQ multiplex PCR. This table has 12,000 or so clones, roughly 80% appearing once. Sequenced material: CD4+ or CD8+ T cells sorted from blood, taken in a trial of the OX40 agonist ivuxolimab. The source is an adult with an advanced solid tumor such as melanoma, head and neck, liver or kidney cancer.

This clone was found once. The rearrangement joins TRBV19 to TRBJ1-5, with D possibly TRBD1 on 6 matching bases. The germline gives CDR1 LNHDA, CDR2 SQIVND (reference sequence). V was shortened by 8 bases and J by 2 bases, with 19 bases between the two germline ends. The CDR3 runs to 16 residues. CDR3 sequence reads: CASGPRGAAGNQPQHF. In nucleotides, the CDR3 is TGTGCCAGTGGCCCGAGGGGGGCAGCTGGCAATCAGCCCCAGCATTTT.

The count of this clone is one. This chain connects TRBV9 to TRBJ2-1; a weak D match, TRBD1 (5 bases). Germline lookup yields CDR1 SGDLS and CDR2 YYNGEE. CDR3 length equals 13 residues. V gave up 3 bases and J gave up 4 bases, with 8 bases separating them. The DNA of the CDR3 is TGTGCCAGCAGCGCCTCAGGGTACAATGAGCAGTTCTTC. As protein: CASSASGYNEQFF.

The rearrangement joins TRBV6-4 to TRBJ2-3; TRBD1 agrees at 8 bases. The junction had 8 bases not matched to a gene; V was cut back by 3 bases and J by 6 bases. The CDR3 is made up of 15 amino acids. From germline, CDR1 is MRHNA and CDR2 SNTAGT. This chain's CDR3 is CASSESAGGKDTQYF. CDR3 nucleotides: TGTGCCAGCAGTGAGTCTGCAGGGGGCAAGGATACGCAGTATTTT.

The V and J genes are TRBV11-3 and TRBJ2-1, with D tentatively TRBD1 or TRBD2 (5 bases each). V lost 1 base, J lost 2 bases, and 9 bases lay in between. Germline values: CDR1 SGHNT, CDR2 YENEEA. CDR3 size: 15 residues. As DNA, the CDR3 is TGTGCCAGCAGCTTAGCTGGGGGAGCCTACAATGAGCAGTTCTTC. Its translation: CASSLAGGAYNEQFF.

This chain joins TRBV13 and TRBJ1-2, with TRBD1 matching 8 bases. V gave up 5 bases and J gave up 9 bases; unmatched junction bases: 8. Germline V lookup: CDR1 PRHDT, CDR2 FYEKMQ (reference sequence). This CDR3 comprises 13 residues. The CDR3 region is CASSPRTGRRYTF. The CDR3 DNA sequence: TGTGCCAGCAGCCCGAGGACAGGGCGGCGCTACACCTTC.

This chain links TRBV7-6 with TRBJ1-6; unclear D gene. The CDR3 has 13 amino acids. Trimming cost V 5 bases and J 12 bases, with 14 bases left between them. The germline CDR1 and CDR2 sequences are SGHVS and FNYEAQ. In DNA form, the CDR3 reads TGTGCCAGCAGCCTAGGCAGCCGTGAACCCCTCCACTTT. Protein: CASSLGSREPLHF. Full variable domain (outside the CDR3, taken from reference TRBV7-6 and TRBJ1-6): GAGVSQSPRYKVTKRGQDVALRCDPISGHVSLYWYRQALGQGPEFLTYFNYEAQQDKSGLPNDRFSAERPEGSISTLTIQRTEQRDSAMYRCASSLGSREPLHFGNGTRLTVT.

The genes are TRBV12-5 and TRBJ1-2; 10 bases map to TRBD1. J was trimmed by 8 bases and V by 3 bases; bases with no gene match: 12. The CDR3 totals 16 residues. Germline CDR1 LGHNT, CDR2 FRNRAP. The CDR3 bases are TGTGCTAGTGGTTTCCTTGGGGGGACAGGGGTTGAGGGCTACACCTTC. This translates into CASGFLGGTGVEGYTF.

The chain joins TRBV7-9 to TRBJ1-1; no reliable D call. The V gene's germline CDR1 is SEHNR and CDR2 FQNEAQ (reference sequence). The CDR3 extends over 13 amino acids. Trimming removed 3 bases from V and 1 base from J, with 6 bases in between. CDR3 sequence reads: CASSFKGNTEAFF. CDR3 nucleotide sequence: TGTGCCAGCAGCTTTAAAGGGAACACTGAAGCTTTCTTT.

DNA of the CDR3: TGTGCCAGCAGCAAGTCCTTGGACCCCTCCTACGAGCAGTACTTC. Translating it yields CASSKSLDPSYEQYF. The chain joins TRBV7-9 to TRBJ2-7; D is unresolved. V lost 5 bases to trimming and J lost 0 bases, with 14 bases between them. Germline V gene data show CDR1 as SEHNR and CDR2 as FQNEAQ (reference sequence). This CDR3 spans 15 amino acids.

The table lists this clone with a few counts. This sequence joins TRBV6-5 and TRBJ1-2; D is ambiguous. Trimming pared 6 bases from V and 7 bases from J, leaving 18 bases between. This CDR3 has 14 amino acids. Per germline, CDR1 MNHEY and CDR2 SVGAGI. This chain's CDR3 is CASSLVTGGSGYTF. The CDR3 DNA reads as TGTGCCAGCAGCCTAGTAACTGGAGGGTCTGGCTACACCTTC.

The rearrangement joins TRBV23-1 to TRBJ1-5; 9 nucleotides agree with TRBD1. TRBV23-1 is identified as an open reading frame with a role that is uncertain. The CDR3 has 19 amino acids. V trimming: 0 bases; J trimming: 3 bases; junction bases outside the gene matches: 12. In DNA form, the CDR3 reads TGCGCCAGCAGTCAATCGGGGACAGGGCATGATCGTGACAATCAGCCCCAGCATTTT. Translation gives CASSQSGTGHDRDNQPQHF.

The V call is TRBV7-3, the J call TRBJ1-1; tentative D call: TRBD1 (6 bases). The CDR3 runs to 17 residues. The V end lost 6 bases, the J end lost 4 bases, and 24 bases lay between the germline ends. Germline CDR1 reads SGHTA; CDR2 reads FQGTGA. The CDR3 region is CASSSVGATGWGTEAFF. The CDR3 coding sequence is TGTGCCAGCAGTTCAGTAGGGGCTACAGGGTGGGGCACTGAAGCTTTCTTT.

Only a few counts were recorded for this clone. V gene TRBV2 combines with J gene TRBJ2-5; 8 bases map to TRBD1. This CDR3 contains 15 residues. Trimming cost V 4 bases and J 1 base; bases outside gene matches: 5. Germline assignment: CDR1 SNHLY and CDR2 FYNNEI. The DNA of the CDR3 is TGTGCCAGCAGTGGGGGACAGGCCCTCCAAGAGACCCAGTACTTC. Its protein is CASSGGQALQETQYF.

J is TRBJ2-3 and V is TRBV7-9; the D is unclear. The CDR3 has 14 residues. Between the trimmed V and J ends, which lost 5 bases and 6 bases, there was a span of 15 bases. Germline V gene sequence: CDR1 SEHNR, CDR2 FQNEAQ (reference sequence). The CDR3 sequence: CASSPYGPSDTQYF. The CDR3 nucleotides read TGTGCCAGCAGCCCCTACGGACCGTCGGATACGCAGTATTTT.

The rearrangement uses TRBV6-1 and TRBJ2-5; 13 bases are shared with TRBD2. The CDR3 sequence is 14 residues long. V dropped 10 bases and J dropped 4; count of bases not matched to a gene: 6. Germline CDR1 is MNHNS and CDR2 is SASEGT. In DNA, the CDR3 is TGTGCCACCGGAACTAGCGGGGGGGCAGAGACCCAGTACTTC. Amino acids: CATGTSGGAETQYF.

CDR3 sequence (DNA): TGTGCCAGCAGTTCCGACAGGTACCAAGAGACCCAGTACTTC. This sequence encodes CASSSDRYQETQYF. This chain connects TRBV7-9 to TRBJ2-5; weak D call: TRBD1 (6 bases). Between the trimmed V and J ends, which lost 6 bases and 0 bases, there was a span of 11 bases. CDR1 and CDR2 from the germline V gene are SEHNR and FQNEAQ (reference sequence). This CDR3 contains 14 residues.

The chain has TRBV5-4 and TRBJ2-1; 16 bases are shared with TRBD2. This CDR3 has 18 amino acids. Germline trimming cut 5 bases from V and 2 bases from J; bases unmatched to any gene: 7. Germline V gene data show CDR1 as SGHNT and CDR2 as YYREEE (reference sequence). The CDR3 DNA follows: TGTGCCAGCAGACCGGGACTAGCGGGGGGGCCGACCTACAATGAGCAGTTCTTC. As protein: CASRPGLAGGPTYNEQFF.

This clone was detected once. V is TRBV11-2 and J is TRBJ1-1; TRBD1 might be the D (5 bases). The V and J ends lost 5 bases and 7 bases respectively, with 14 bases between them. This CDR3 spans 13 amino acids. Germline-derived CDR1 and CDR2 are SGHAT and FQNNGV. The CDR3 DNA sequence: TGTGCCAGCAGCCCTAGGGACGGGTTTGAAGCTTTCTTT. Its translation: CASSPRDGFEAFF.

The genes are TRBV27 and TRBJ2-3; 13 bases align to TRBD2. Trimming removed 7 bases from V and 3 bases from J; junction bases left unmatched: 1. The CDR3 has 14 residues. The V gene's germline CDR1 is MNHEY and CDR2 SMNVEV (reference sequence). The CDR3 DNA follows: TGTGCCAGCAAGGGACTAGCGGGGACAGATACGCAGTATTTT. This sequence encodes CASKGLAGTDTQYF.

The chain links TRBV6-1 to TRBJ1-5; D call uncertain. This CDR3 has 14 amino acids. V lost 6 bases and J lost 4, with 13 bases in between. CDR1 and CDR2 (germline): MNHNS, SASEGT. CDR3 coding DNA: TGTGCCAGCAGGGGGATTCTTGGGAATCAGCCCCAGCATTTT. Translated, it gives CASRGILGNQPQHF.

The rearrangement uses TRBV19 and TRBJ2-1; TRBD1 agrees at 11 bases. CDR1 and CDR2 (germline): LNHDA, SQIVND (reference sequence). After removal of 5 bases from V and 4 bases from J, the junction contained 7 bases not matched to a gene. The CDR3 contains 16 residues. The CDR3 DNA reads as TGTGCCAGTAGTTTGACCGGGACAGGGGGTTACAATGAGCAGTTCTTC. Translation: CASSLTGTGGYNEQFF.

By its share, this clone is medium-sized. The sample contains more than one DNA sequence encoding this CDR3. The chain couples TRBV19 to TRBJ1-1; D might be TRBD1 (6 bases). The CDR3 totals 14 residues. Germline V gene data show CDR1 as LNHDA and CDR2 as SQIVND (reference sequence). The V and J ends lost 1 base and 5 bases respectively, with 11 bases between them. CDR3 nucleotides: TGTGCCAGTAGTATAGGGGGGCGAGGGACTGAAGCTTTCTTT. It yields the protein CASSIGGRGTEAFF.

CDR3: CASSLGQGGFVYEQYF. The DNA for the CDR3 is TGTGCCAGCAGCTTAGGACAGGGGGGATTCGTTTACGAGCAGTACTTC. The rearrangement uses TRBV13 and TRBJ2-7; 8 bases match TRBD1. The CDR3 is made up of 16 amino acids. Trimming at V came to 0 bases and at J to 4 bases, leaving 8 bases not matched to a gene. Germline V gene lookup returns CDR1 PRHDT and CDR2 FYEKMQ (reference sequence).

The V and J genes are TRBV23-1 and TRBJ1-1, with D perhaps matching TRBD1 (6 bases). TRBV23-1 is classed as an ORF, of uncertain function. The CDR3 spans 19 residues. V was clipped by 0 bases and J by 0 bases, with 20 bases between them. Here the CDR3 reads CASSQSRGWGERVNTEAFF. As DNA, the CDR3 is TGCGCCAGCAGTCAATCGAGGGGGTGGGGAGAAAGGGTGAACACTGAAGCTTTCTTT.

J is TRBJ2-2 and V is TRBV4-1; D is unresolved. From germline, CDR1 is MGHRA and CDR2 YSYEKL. This CDR3 comprises 13 residues. Trimming pared 1 base from V and 7 bases from J, leaving 7 bases between. The CDR3 DNA is TGCGCCAGCAGCCAAGCGGGTTTCGGGGAGCTGTTTTTT. Translation: CASSQAGFGELFF.

This clone was recorded only once. The V call is TRBV30, the J call TRBJ2-5; TRBD2 agrees at 8 bases. V was pared by 2 bases and J by 4 bases, with 9 bases of the junction left unmatched. Germline values: CDR1 GTSNPN, CDR2 SVGIG (reference sequence). CDR3 length: 15 residues. Here the CDR3 reads CAWSSGGGRLETQYF. CDR3 sequence (DNA): TGTGCCTGGAGTTCTGGCGGGGGGCGTCTAGAGACCCAGTACTTC.

This clone qualifies as medium-sized. The chain employs TRBV7-3 and TRBJ2-3; 12 bases agree with TRBD2. The CDR3 has 17 residues. Germline V gene data show CDR1 as SGHTA and CDR2 as FQGTGA. The J segment lost 3 bases and the V segment lost 1 base, leaving 5 bases of the junction unmatched. The CDR3 bases are TGTGCCAGCAGCTTAATAGCGACTAGCGGGGGAACAGATACGCAGTATTTT. Residues: CASSLIATSGGTDTQYF.

V usage is TRBV5-6 and J usage is TRBJ1-5; TRBD1 aligns across 8 bases. Trimming removed 6 bases from V and 0 bases from J; junction bases left unmatched: 8. Looked up from germline, CDR1 is SGHDT and CDR2 is YYEEEE. The CDR3 consists of 16 residues. CDR3 in DNA: TGTGCCAGCACCCAATTTCAGGGGGCTAGCAATCAGCCCCAGCATTTT. Its translation: CASTQFQGASNQPQHF.

The CDR3 loop reads CASSQNKLAGTGELFF. Here the CDR3 DNA reads TGTGCCAGCAGCCAGAATAAACTAGCAGGCACCGGGGAGCTGTTTTTT. The V gene is TRBV4-2, the J gene TRBJ2-2; tentative D call: TRBD2 (6 bases). V gave up 3 bases and J gave up 4 bases, with 15 bases separating them. This CDR3 comprises 16 residues. Germline-derived CDR1 and CDR2 are LGHNA and YNFKEQ.

Comment on this clone: Other nucleotide sequences in the sample specify the same CDR3. This chain joins TRBV4-1 and TRBJ1-1, with D possibly being TRBD1 (5 bases). Germline-derived CDR1 and CDR2 are MGHRA and YSYEKL. Trimming took 0 bases from V and 0 from J, leaving 14 bases between them. The CDR3 extends over 17 amino acids. The CDR3 protein is CASSQEQGDLMNTEAFF. The CDR3 region has the DNA TGCGCCAGCAGCCAAGAGCAGGGAGACCTCATGAACACTGAAGCTTTCTTT.

CDR3 bases: TGTGCCAGCAGCATAATTAATAGCAATCAGCCCCAGCATTTT. It translates to CASSIINSNQPQHF. This chain connects TRBV5-6 to TRBJ1-5; D remains ambiguous. V lost 4 bases and J lost 0, with 8 bases in between. In germline, CDR1 is SGHDT, CDR2 YYEEEE. The CDR3 loop spans 14 amino acids.

This clone was seen a few times. This chain joins TRBV5-4 and TRBJ1-1; D is possibly TRBD1 (5 bases). Germline CDR1 reads SGHNT; CDR2 reads YYREEE (reference sequence). The CDR3 consists of 18 residues. V shed 0 bases and J shed 1 base, with 19 bases lying between them. The CDR3 region has the DNA TGTGCCAGCAGCTTGGCGGTCAGGGAATCGGGACCGAACACTGAAGCTTTCTTT. This gives the protein CASSLAVRESGPNTEAFF. Full variable domain (outside the CDR3, taken from reference TRBV5-4 and TRBJ1-1): ETGVTQSPTHLIKTRGQQVTLRCSSQSGHNTVSWYQQALGQGPQFIFQYYREEENGRGNFPPRFSGLQFPNYSSELNVNALELDDSALYLCASSLAVRESGPNTEAFFGQGTRLTVV.